This paragraph covers one T cell receptor beta chain sequence. The antigen is unknown. The data are from a study of T cell repertoires in ileal Crohn's disease. Study results and limitations: Compared with CD4 T cells, sorted CD8 cells carried more expanded clones.

CDR1 and CDR2 (germline): LNHDA, SQIVND (reference sequence). V lost 6 bases to trimming and J lost 0 bases, with 27 bases between them. CDR3 length: 21 residues. Regarding time point: inflamed ileum from the surgical specimen. TCRdb's table, derived via immunoSEQ multiplex PCR, lists solely in-frame clones and lacks some. The data contain 2,500 or so clones, 93% of them seen just once; the ten biggest clones take up 3% to 4%. The chain has TRBV19 and TRBJ2-6, with a weak D call TRBD2 (5 bases). This sequence originates from an adult with Crohn's disease. Sequenced material: ileal tissue. The CDR3, as DNA: TGTGCCAGTAGCAAAACTCGGGGATTCTTGGGGTCCAGCTCTGGGGCCAACGTCCTGACTTTC. Translation: CASSKTRGFLGSSSGANVLTF.